The 31 T cell receptor beta chains below come from one sample, sequenced in a study of blood T cell repertoires in COVID-19. The data were produced by immunoSEQ multiplex PCR, yet TCRdb's version contains in-frame clones alone and is incomplete. The sample holds just under 350,000 clones, more than 70% seen once. Sequenced sample: peripheral blood. The receptor source for this set is a man aged 25-40 years with active or convalescent COVID-19.

This chain uses TRBV7-2 with TRBJ2-7; D gene ambiguous. Trimming left V 4 bases short and J 3 bases short, with 10 bases between. This CDR3 region has 13 residues. CDR1 and CDR2 (germline): SGHTA, FQGNSA. The chain's CDR3 is CASSSRPSYEQYF. The CDR3 DNA reads as TGTGCCAGCAGCTCGAGGCCTAGCTACGAGCAGTACTTC.

This clone has only one observation. The chain is built from TRBV5-1 and TRBJ1-1; D ambiguous. Germline-derived CDR1 and CDR2 are SGHRS and YFSETQ. V lost 3 bases, J lost 5 bases, and 17 bases lay in between. The CDR3 is 15 residues long. The CDR3 is CASSSLSSDGTEAFF. As DNA, the CDR3 is TGCGCCAGCAGCTCCCTGTCGAGCGATGGGACTGAAGCTTTCTTT.

V usage is TRBV5-1 and J usage is TRBJ2-2; D is unclear. V lost 4 bases and J 5 bases, leaving 21 bases between the germline ends. The CDR3 is 17 residues long. Germline V CDR1 and CDR2: SGHRS, YFSETQ. The CDR3 DNA sequence: TGCGCCAGCAGCCCCCACCCAGGCAGGATACAAACCGGGGAGCTGTTTTTT. Translating gives CASSPHPGRIQTGELFF.

This rearrangement joins TRBV24-1 to TRBJ1-4; TRBD1 might be the D (5 bases). This CDR3 has 15 residues. Germline CDR1 KGHDR, CDR2 SFDVKD. Trimming took off 4 bases at V and 3 bases at J, with 11 bases between the two ends. The CDR3 DNA follows: TGTGCCACCAGTGACTCAGGGTGGCCTAATGAAAAACTGTTTTTT. Translated: CATSDSGWPNEKLFF.

Only one count was recorded for this clone. This chain joins TRBV6-2 or TRBV6-3 and TRBJ2-7; no definite D call. This CDR3 spans 13 amino acids. The germline CDR1 and CDR2 sequences are MNHEY and SVGEGT. Trimming removed 5 bases from V and 4 bases from J, with 12 bases in between. CDR3 region: CASSVEIRYEQYF. The CDR3 DNA is TGTGCCAGCAGTGTAGAAATCCGATACGAGCAGTACTTC.

V is TRBV6-6 and J is TRBJ2-7, with D possibly matching TRBD2 (5 bases). In germline, CDR1 is MNHNY, CDR2 SVGAGI (reference sequence). CDR3 length equals 14 residues. V lost 1 base and J 6 bases, leaving 13 bases between the germline ends. The DNA for the CDR3 is TGTGCCAGCAGTTACTTAGGCCAGGCGGGCGAGCAGTACTTC. Residues: CASSYLGQAGEQYF.

The chain is built from TRBV5-1 and TRBJ1-1, with D possibly matching TRBD1 (5 bases). The CDR3 totals 17 residues. V lost 3 bases and J lost 1, with 19 bases in between. CDR1 is SGHRS and CDR2 is YFSETQ in the germline V gene. The CDR3 DNA is TGCGCCAGCAGCTCCCTCTCGCGGGGCTTCCCGAACACTGAAGCTTTCTTT. Protein sequence: CASSSLSRGFPNTEAFF.

This chain connects TRBV12-5 to TRBJ2-5; 13 bases map to TRBD2. Germline CDR1 is LGHNT and CDR2 is FRNRAP. Germline trimming cut 4 bases from V and 5 bases from J; bases unmatched to any gene: 4. The CDR3 sequence is 15 residues long. CDR3 DNA sequence: TGTGCTAGTGGTTCGACTAGCGGGGGGTGGGAGACCCAGTACTTC. It yields the protein CASGSTSGGWETQYF.

The chain joins TRBV11-2 to TRBJ2-7; 11 bases map to TRBD2. The CDR3 contains 16 residues. Germline V gene sequence: CDR1 SGHAT, CDR2 FQNNGV. V dropped 0 bases and J dropped 3; count of bases not matched to a gene: 4. CDR3 sequence reads: CASSLEGLAGGYEQYF. The CDR3, as DNA: TGTGCCAGCAGCTTAGAAGGTCTAGCGGGGGGCTACGAGCAGTACTTC.

This chain connects TRBV12-5 to TRBJ2-1; perhaps TRBD2 as D (6 bases). CDR3 length equals 14 residues. CDR1 LGHNT and CDR2 FRNRAP come from the germline V gene. V lost 6 bases and J 5 bases, leaving 14 bases between the germline ends. In DNA, the CDR3 is TGTGCTAGTGGGCCCGGGGGACTTGACAATGAGCAGTTCTTC. This translates into CASGPGGLDNEQFF.

The chain combines TRBV2 with TRBJ2-7; D might be TRBD1 (5 bases). Trimming left V 6 bases short and J 5 bases short, with 17 bases between. Germline V gene sequence: CDR1 SNHLY, CDR2 FYNNEI. This CDR3 has 14 residues. CDR3 protein: CASSPRRAGDEQYF. The CDR3 coding sequence is TGTGCCAGCAGCCCCCGCAGGGCAGGCGACGAGCAGTACTTC.

The chain employs TRBV7-8 and TRBJ1-5, with D perhaps matching TRBD1 (5 bases). V was shortened by 5 bases and J by 9 bases, with 14 bases between the two germline ends. The CDR3 runs 13 residues. CDR1 is SGHVS and CDR2 is FQNEAQ in the germline V gene. CDR3 region: CASSPTGGWPQHF. As DNA, the CDR3 is TGTGCCAGCAGCCCAACGGGGGGGTGGCCCCAGCATTTT.

The chain links TRBV11-2 to TRBJ1-1; no reliable D call. Germline V CDR1 and CDR2: SGHAT, FQNNGV. V was shortened by 11 bases and J by 5 bases, with 18 bases between the two germline ends. The CDR3 is made up of 13 amino acids. In DNA, the CDR3 is TGTGCCGAGCAGGCTCTAGCGAAAACTGAAGCTTTCTTT. The encoded protein is CAEQALAKTEAFF.

This clone came up a few times. The rearrangement links TRBV5-8 to TRBJ1-1, with 11 bases matching TRBD1. In germline, CDR1 is SGHTS, CDR2 YDEGEE. Losses at the gene ends were 1 base for V and 4 bases for J; bases not matched to a gene: 6. The CDR3 consists of 16 residues. CDR3 amino acids: CASSLMLGTGGTEAFF. CDR3 nucleotide sequence: TGTGCCAGCAGCTTGATGCTAGGGACAGGGGGCACTGAAGCTTTCTTT.

The gene calls are TRBV7-3 and TRBJ2-1; 13 bases line up with TRBD2. The V gene's germline CDR1 is SGHTA and CDR2 FQGTGA. Trimming removed 5 bases from V and 7 bases from J; junction bases left unmatched: 11. This CDR3 has 17 residues. The CDR3 DNA reads TGTGCCAGCAGCAGGTGGACTAGCGGGAGAAGGGGGAATGAGCAGTTCTTC. This codes for CASSRWTSGRRGNEQFF.

CDR3 amino acids: CASSPAAGGSEQFF. CDR3 in DNA: TGTGCCAGCAGCCCGGCGGCGGGGGGGAGTGAGCAGTTCTTC. The chain combines TRBV5-4 with TRBJ2-1, with 9 bases that match TRBD2. V shed 4 bases and J 9 bases; nucleotides not matched to a gene: 8. Germline V gene lookup returns CDR1 SGHNT and CDR2 YYREEE (reference sequence). The CDR3 is 14 amino acids.

To note about this clone: Other DNA variants within this sample encode the same CDR3. The V and J genes are TRBV19 and TRBJ1-2, with 8 bases aligning to TRBD1. CDR3 length: 14 residues. J gave up 5 bases and V 6 bases, and 8 bases lay outside the gene matches. Germline CDR1 is LNHDA and CDR2 is SQIVND (reference sequence). The CDR3 DNA sequence: TGTGCCAGTAGCGGACAGGGAAGAGGGTATGGCTACACCTTC. Protein product: CASSGQGRGYGYTF.

The rearrangement links TRBV7-8 to TRBJ1-1; D is perhaps TRBD1 (6 bases). Germline-derived CDR1 and CDR2 are SGHVS and FQNEAQ. This CDR3 contains 15 residues. The ends were cut back, 3 bases at V and 2 bases at J, with 13 bases in the middle. CDR3 in DNA: TGTGCCAGCAGCTTTCTAACAGGGTTAAACACTGAAGCTTTCTTT. Translation gives CASSFLTGLNTEAFF.

CDR3 DNA: TGTGCCAGCAGGGACCGCAGGACAGGTGGAAACACCATATATTTT. It translates to CASRDRRTGGNTIYF. The chain carries TRBV28 and TRBJ1-3; 7 positions agree with TRBD1. The CDR3 sequence is 15 residues long. J was trimmed by 3 bases and V by 6 bases; bases with no gene match: 8. Germline V CDR1 and CDR2: MDHEN, SYDVKM.

The chain employs TRBV7-2 and TRBJ2-2; 10 positions agree with TRBD2. The CDR3 is 15 amino acids. The germline CDR1 and CDR2 sequences are SGHTA and FQGNSA. V shed 3 bases and J 7 bases; nucleotides not matched to a gene: 5. The CDR3 nucleotides are TGTGCCAGCAGCTTCCTAGCGGGAGAGGTCGGGGAGCTGTTTTTT. It codes for CASSFLAGEVGELFF.

The genes are TRBV28 and TRBJ1-2; 8 bases are a match to TRBD1. V shed 6 bases, J shed 6 bases, and the junction held 3 bases outside the gene matches. This CDR3 is built from 12 residues. The V gene's germline CDR1 is MDHEN and CDR2 SYDVKM. The CDR3 sequence is CASRTTGDGYTF. For the CDR3, the DNA is TGTGCCAGCAGGACGACAGGGGATGGCTACACCTTC.

This chain links TRBV25-1 with TRBJ2-7; 9 nucleotides align to TRBD1. The CDR3 has 15 amino acids. Unmatched junction bases numbered 5, after V lost 5 bases and J lost 0 bases. From germline, CDR1 is MGHDK and CDR2 SYGVNS. Written as DNA, the CDR3 is TGTGCCAGCAGTTCACAGGGGGCCAACTCCTACGAGCAGTACTTC. It yields the protein CASSSQGANSYEQYF.

This clone has only a few counts. This chain links TRBV3-1 (or the pseudogene TRBV3-2) with TRBJ2-7; 8 bases match TRBD2. The V and J ends lost 6 bases and 2 bases, in that order; junction bases with no gene match: 9. The germline V gene has CDR1 LGHDT and CDR2 YNNKEL (reference sequence). CDR3 length: 15 amino acids. The CDR3 spells CASRGSDSGTYEQYF. The CDR3 nucleotides are TGTGCCAGCAGGGGGTCTGATAGCGGGACCTACGAGCAGTACTTC.

The chain couples TRBV5-1 to TRBJ1-1; 9 nucleotides align to TRBD1. The junction had 6 bases not matched to a gene; V was cut back by 4 bases and J by 2 bases. The germline gives CDR1 SGHRS, CDR2 YFSETQ. The CDR3 has 15 residues. CDR3 nucleotides: TGCGCCAGCAGCGCCTCGGGACAGGGTAACACTGAAGCTTTCTTT. Encoded protein: CASSASGQGNTEAFF.

This rearrangement joins TRBV30 to TRBJ1-1; D unclear. The CDR3 covers 13 residues. V was cut by 4 bases and J by 4 bases, with 13 bases left in between. In germline, CDR1 is GTSNPN, CDR2 SVGIG (reference sequence). CDR3 region: CAWIAEVGTEAFF. CDR3 nucleotide sequence: TGTGCCTGGATCGCCGAGGTGGGCACTGAAGCTTTCTTT.

Only a few counts were recorded for this clone. The gene calls are TRBV7-6 and TRBJ2-1; perhaps TRBD2 as D (5 bases). The CDR3 extends over 14 amino acids. The germline CDR1 and CDR2 sequences are SGHVS and FNYEAQ. The V gene lost 5 bases and the J gene lost 4 bases, with 12 bases spanning the gap. The CDR3 DNA sequence: TGTGCCAGCAGCCCAGGACTTTTATACAATGAGCAGTTCTTC. The encoded protein is CASSPGLLYNEQFF.

The chain combines TRBV3-1 (or the pseudogene TRBV3-2) with TRBJ2-3; D might be TRBD1 (5 bases). This CDR3 has 14 amino acids. The germline V gene has CDR1 LGHDT and CDR2 YNNKEL (reference sequence). Trimming took 3 bases from V and 5 from J, leaving 12 bases between them. This CDR3 reads CASSHGSREDTQYF. The DNA of the CDR3 is TGTGCCAGCAGCCACGGCTCCAGGGAAGATACGCAGTATTTT.

The gene calls are TRBV7-2 and TRBJ2-1, with 9 bases identical to TRBD1. This CDR3 has 16 residues. Germline CDR1 SGHTA, CDR2 FQGNSA. The ends lost 5 bases at V and 6 bases at J; junction bases unmatched: 11. DNA of the CDR3: TGTGCCAGCAGCCTGGATTTGGGGACAGGGTTCAATGAGCAGTTCTTC. It translates to CASSLDLGTGFNEQFF. Full variable domain (rest looked up from reference TRBV7-2 and TRBJ2-1): GAGVSQSPSNKVTEKGKDVELRCDPISGHTALYWYRQSLGQGLEFLIYFQGNSAPDKSGLPSDRFSAERTGGSVSTLTIQRTQQEDSAVYLCASSLDLGTGFNEQFFGPGTRLTVL.

The chain has TRBV30 and TRBJ1-4, with TRBD1 matching over 10 bases. The CDR3 contains 14 residues. Trimming cost V 2 bases and J 5 bases; bases outside gene matches: 2. Germline V gene data show CDR1 as GTSNPN and CDR2 as SVGIG (reference sequence). CDR3 DNA sequence: TGTGCCTGGAGTACGGGACAGGGGAATGAAAAACTGTTTTTT. Residues: CAWSTGQGNEKLFF. Filled out from reference TRBV30 and TRBJ1-4, the complete variable domain reads SQTIHQWPATLVQPVGSPLSLECTVEGTSNPNLYWYRQAAGRGLQLLFYSVGIGQISSEVPQNLSASRPQDRQFILSSKKLLLSDSGFYLCAWSTGQGNEKLFFGSGTQLSVL.

The J gene is TRBJ1-1, the V gene TRBV28; D remains ambiguous. Germline V gene sequence: CDR1 MDHEN, CDR2 SYDVKM. The germline V and J ends were trimmed by 4 bases and 3 bases, with 12 bases remaining between them. The CDR3 runs 14 residues. The CDR3 spells CASSWWSGYTEAFF. The CDR3, as DNA: TGTGCCAGCAGTTGGTGGAGTGGGTACACTGAAGCTTTCTTT. Complete variable domain (other parts from reference TRBV28 and TRBJ1-1): DVKVTQSSRYLVKRTGEKVFLECVQDMDHENMFWYRQDPGLGLRLIYFSYDVKMKEKGDIPEGYSVSREKKERFSLILESASTNQTSMYLCASSWWSGYTEAFFGQGTRLTVV.

V usage is TRBV5-1 and J usage is TRBJ2-3; D might be TRBD1 (5 bases). Germline CDR1 is SGHRS and CDR2 is YFSETQ. The V gene lost 1 base and the J gene lost 2 bases, with 11 bases spanning the gap. The CDR3 is made up of 15 amino acids. CDR3 loop: CASSLSGRPTDTQYF. The CDR3 nucleotides read TGCGCCAGCAGCTTGTCAGGGCGACCCACAGATACGCAGTATTTT.